This entry describes one TCR beta chain. The antigen remains undetermined. With random hexamers, 0.5 to 1 ug RNA was reverse transcribed. TCRdb passed the immunoSEQ multiplex PCR reads through MiXCR, listing each CDR3 protein once. The repertoire holds fewer than 200,000 distinct CDR3 sequences, more than 85% seen once, with about 0.1% in the top ten. The data belong to a study of CD8 T cells in Susac syndrome. Study summary: Blood was drawn from Susac syndrome patients while they were therapy-naive, on corticosteroids, or on intravenous immunoglobulin alone. Whole-study findings and limits: By the study's own acknowledgment, its TCR sequencing and HLA analysis included relatively few individuals.

The CDR3 is made up of 15 amino acids. V was pared by 4 bases and J by 0 bases, with 6 bases of the junction left unmatched. Germline CDR1 SGHRS, CDR2 YFSETQ. This receptor was obtained from a human donor with Susac syndrome. The rearrangement links TRBV5-1 to TRBJ2-7; 8 bases are shared with TRBD1. Material: CD4+ T cells from PBMCs. CDR3 sequence: CASSHGQGSSYEQYF. The CDR3 DNA follows: TGCGCCAGCAGCCACGGACAGGGAAGCTCCTACGAGCAGTACTTC.